This TCR beta chain was recorded in a study of PD-L1 blockade in urothelial cancer (dated by TCRdb to 2016 to 2017). About the investigation overall: All patients started therapy around 2014 and received atezolizumab 1,200 mg intravenously every 3 weeks. Durable clinical benefit was achieved by nine patients and was not achieved by 20 patients. Blood samples yielded a median of roughly 150,000 T cells and tens of thousands of unique TCRs, with median clonality about 0.08. Blood samples were analyzed at 3 weeks after treatment start (second dose) and at 6 weeks after treatment start. Patients had an ECOG performance status of 0 or 1 and had received between 0 and 3 prior chemotherapy regimens. Pretreatment tumor samples, along with matched peripheral blood collected serially before and after atezolizumab treatment, underwent TCR sequencing. Approximately 30 patients had pretreatment blood TCR-seq, about 24 had at least one posttreatment blood collection, and about 24 had tumor TCR-seq. The study, an exploratory multi-omic analysis, examined somatic, immune and clinical correlates of response to PD-L1 blockade with atezolizumab in urothelial cancer. About 85% of the roughly 30 patients were males with bladder-origin urothelial cancer, and about 65% of the 29 reported a prior smoking history. Progression-free survival longer than 6 months counted as durable clinical benefit, and TCR features were additionally tested against both progression-free and overall survival. In the same patients, pretreatment tumors underwent whole exome sequencing and RNA sequencing in addition to TCR sequencing. General study outcomes and caveats: Small sample size (n ≈ 27) and many exploratory analyses mean the results are intended to be hypothesis-generating. A pretreatment peripheral blood TCR clonality below the median was linked to improved progression-free and overall survival. Among patients with durable benefit, tumor-associated TCR clones showed greater expansion in peripheral blood 3 weeks after treatment started (n ≈ 20, p = 0.022).

V is pruned by 4 bases and J by 3 bases, leaving 13 bases of the junction without a gene match. The cysteine opens and the phenylalanine closes a CDR3 of 17 amino acids. Only CDR3 DNA remains: 51 bases, in frame from the first base. The germline V gene (reference sequence) yields LNHDA for CDR1 and SQIVND for CDR2. Synthetic TCR analog templates were spiked into each PCR so that absolute template abundance could be estimated from read counts. TCRbeta CDR3 regions were amplified from genomic DNA with bias-controlled V and J gene primers using the immunoSEQ assay. Rearranged TCRbeta segments were sequenced at approximately 20X coverage. Processing in the source paper ran as follows. Sequencing errors were corrected by clustering, and CDR3s were annotated against IMGT so that V, D and J genes could be assigned. Out-of-frame and stop-codon sequences were excluded, and only productive TCRbeta rearrangements were used in downstream analyses. Clonality was calculated as one minus the Shannon entropy normalized by the log of the number of unique productive sequences. Fisher's exact test with Benjamini-Hochberg correction, at a threshold of adjusted p below 0.01, was used to find clones that differed between time points or between blood and tumor. TCRdb took over this immuneACCESS table, retaining in-frame rearrangements with V and J assigned. Such tables are incomplete; in checked studies, under half of the missing clones stem from an unresolved V gene, and the remainder is unexplained. V and J calls plus clone size are reproduced from that table; the DNA served to infer D and trimming. The table for this sample lists about 52,000 clones; about 68% of them were counted only once. The ten largest clones add up to over 4% of the sample.

Reading the label with the study, this specimen's time point is: pretreatment peripheral blood. The cohort comprised approximately 30 patients with locally advanced or metastatic urothelial carcinoma treated at Memorial Sloan Kettering on a trial protocol. Peripheral blood mononuclear cells were collected pretreatment and during treatment, at between 1 and 8 total time points per patient. The Qiagen DNeasy Blood extraction kit was used to purify genomic DNA from total PBMCs and tumor samples. PBMCs were collected pretreatment and during treatment, and were isolated and stored as previously described. On this clone: Its antigen is still unknown. It has no much larger one-base neighbor in the sample; base qualities were not kept.

The source of this sequence is a man in his 70s with urothelial cancer. The sequenced sample was PBMCs, obtained around atezolizumab (anti-PD-L1) treatment. This chain is built from TRBV19 and TRBJ2-7, with TRBD2 matching 9 junction bases. Here is the DNA: TGTGCCAGTAGTAGAAAAATTAGCGGGAGTAGGTTCTACGAGCAGTACTTC. Its translation reads: CASSRKISGSRFYEQYF.